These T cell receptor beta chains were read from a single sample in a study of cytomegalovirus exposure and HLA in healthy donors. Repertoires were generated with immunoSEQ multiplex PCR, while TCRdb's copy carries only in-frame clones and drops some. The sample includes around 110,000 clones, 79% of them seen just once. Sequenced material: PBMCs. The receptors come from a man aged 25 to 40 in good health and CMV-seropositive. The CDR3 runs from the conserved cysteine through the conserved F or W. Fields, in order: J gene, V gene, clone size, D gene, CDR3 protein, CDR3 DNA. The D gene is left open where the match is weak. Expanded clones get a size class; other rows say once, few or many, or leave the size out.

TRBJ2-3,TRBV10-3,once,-,CAIRRDLTSTDTQYF,TGTGCCATCAGGAGGGACTTAACTAGCACAGATACGCAGTATTTT
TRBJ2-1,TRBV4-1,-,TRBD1,CASSLSGTAYNEQFF,TGCGCCAGCAGCTTATCCGGGACAGCATACAATGAGCAGTTCTTC
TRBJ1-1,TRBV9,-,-,CASSVDPGTRTEAFF,TGTGCCAGCAGCGTAGACCCCGGGACTAGAACTGAAGCTTTCTTT
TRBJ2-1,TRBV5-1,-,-,CASSLGLRGNEQFF,TGCGCCAGCAGCCTGGGCCTGCGGGGCAATGAGCAGTTCTTC
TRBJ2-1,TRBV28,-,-,CASSPTGQTSYNEQFF,TGTGCCAGCAGTCCGACCGGACAGACCAGCTACAATGAGCAGTTCTTC
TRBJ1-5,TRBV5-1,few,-,CASSLEGIGNQPQHF,TGCGCCAGCAGCTTGGAGGGGATTGGCAATCAGCCCCAGCATTTT
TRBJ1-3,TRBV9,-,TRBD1,CASSGQGRSGNTIYF,TGTGCCAGCAGTGGACAGGGCCGCTCTGGAAACACCATATATTTT
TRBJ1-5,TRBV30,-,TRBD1,CAWSSDRHQPQHF,TGTGCCTGGAGTTCGGACAGGCATCAGCCCCAGCATTTT
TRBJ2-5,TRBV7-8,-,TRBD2,CASSLVGLANQETQYF,TGTGCCAGCAGCTTAGTCGGACTAGCGAACCAAGAGACCCAGTACTTC
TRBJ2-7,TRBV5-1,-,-,CASSRGRTVPSYEQYF,TGCGCCAGCAGCCGGGGTCGGACGGTTCCCTCCTACGAGCAGTACTTC
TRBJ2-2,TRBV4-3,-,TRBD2,CASSQEPSGGVGELFF,TGCGCCAGCAGCCAAGAACCTAGCGGGGGAGTCGGGGAGCTGTTTTTT
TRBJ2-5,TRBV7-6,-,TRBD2,CASSLGLAGGQETQYF,TGTGCCAGCAGCCTCGGACTAGCGGGGGGGCAAGAGACCCAGTACTTC
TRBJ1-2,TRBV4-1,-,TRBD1,CASSRQGARAYGYTF,TGCGCCAGCAGCCGACAGGGGGCGCGGGCCTATGGCTACACCTTC
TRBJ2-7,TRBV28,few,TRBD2,CASSLVAGDHEQYF,TGTGCCAGCAGTTTGGTAGCGGGAGACCACGAGCAGTACTTC
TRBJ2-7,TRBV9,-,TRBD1,CASSVGAGQGTYEQYF,TGTGCCAGCAGCGTCGGGGCGGGACAGGGAACCTACGAGCAGTACTTC
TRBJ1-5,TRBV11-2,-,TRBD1,CASSPGTGNQPQHF,TGTGCCAGCAGCCCCGGGACAGGAAACCAGCCCCAGCATTTT